The sequence of this T cell receptor (beta chain) was determined in a study of shared clonotypes between healthy human individuals. In the original processing: From ImmunoSEQ came sequences covering only the junction and carrying no quality scores, so filtering differed. Profiling relied on immunoSEQ multiplex PCR, and the TCRdb table lists in-frame clones only, not all of them. The DNA was the basis for D and trimming; V, J and clone size are from that table. The data contain about 670,000 clones, about two thirds of them singletons. Points on this clone: Its target is not known. Other DNA variants within this sample encode the same CDR3.

Free of recent acute infections or vaccinations, the donors were healthy HIV-negative adults. Each donor was a Caucasian adult residing in Nashville, Tennessee. Whole-study findings and limits: Lower generation probabilities were found for non-shared clonotypes than for those shared by all four donors.

Material for sequencing was memory CD4+ T cells sorted from blood. Stated subset: CD45RA-negative fraction. This clonotype originated in a young woman in good health.

CDR3 protein: CSVEGTGTYEQYF. The DNA for the CDR3 is TGCAGCGTTGAAGGGACAGGGACCTACGAGCAGTACTTC. The chain recombines TRBV29-1 with TRBJ2-7; 8 bases match TRBD1. The germline V gene has CDR1 SQVTM and CDR2 ANQGSEA. This CDR3 has 13 amino acids. Trimming removed 1 base from V and 2 bases from J; junction bases left unmatched: 1.